This entry features one TCR beta chain sequence. The data stem from a study of control samples from healthy donors and cancer patients. CDR1 and CDR2 (germline): SEHNR, FQNEAQ (reference sequence). V was cut by 7 bases and J by 6 bases, with 15 bases left in between. This CDR3 has 13 amino acids. The assay was immunoSEQ multiplex PCR, and TCRdb's table has in-frame clones only and misses some. The sample shows 110,000 to 150,000 clones, under 90% of them seen only once. This clonotype originated in a man aged 25 to 40 in good health. This chain links TRBV7-9 with TRBJ1-2; D possibly corresponds to TRBD1 (6 bases). Sequencing input: blood. CDR3 residues: CASTPWGGDGYTF. CDR3 bases: TGTGCCAGCACCCCTTGGGGGGGCGATGGCTACACCTTC.